A single sample is the source of the 7 T cell receptor beta chains below, sequenced in a study of OX40 agonist ivuxolimab in advanced cancers. Repertoires were generated with immunoSEQ multiplex PCR, while TCRdb's copy carries only in-frame clones and drops some. The sample lists about 79,000 clones, approximately 85% occurring once. The sequenced sample was CD4+ or CD8+ T cells sorted from blood, obtained in a trial of the OX40 agonist ivuxolimab. These receptors were obtained from an adult with an advanced solid tumor such as melanoma, head and neck, liver or kidney cancer.

This rearrangement joins TRBV6-5 to TRBJ2-6; D is unclear. Germline CDR1 and CDR2: MNHEY and SVGAGI. Trimming cost V 4 bases and J 1 base, with 8 bases left between them. The CDR3 runs to 15 residues. As DNA, the CDR3 is TGTGCCAGCAGTTCTCACAGATCTGGGGCCAACGTCCTGACTTTC. It is translated as CASSSHRSGANVLTF.

This clone appeared a few times. The chain employs TRBV7-2 and TRBJ2-7; maybe TRBD2 (6 bases). Germline-derived CDR1 and CDR2 are SGHTA and FQGNSA. This CDR3 region has 13 residues. The ends were cut back, 2 bases at V and 5 bases at J, with 10 bases in the middle. The chain's CDR3 is CASSLPGLNEQYF. CDR3 in DNA: TGTGCCAGCAGCTTACCGGGACTCAACGAGCAGTACTTC.

This chain links TRBV27 with TRBJ1-4; no definite D call. Germline CDR1 and CDR2: MNHEY and SMNVEV (reference sequence). The V end lost 4 bases, the J end lost 7 bases, and 7 bases lay between the germline ends. The CDR3 runs 12 residues. This CDR3 is CASSSPGEKLFF. In nucleotides, the CDR3 is TGTGCCAGCAGTTCACCAGGTGAAAAACTGTTTTTT.

The rearrangement links TRBV20-1 to TRBJ2-7, with unresolved D. CDR3 length: 11 amino acids. CDR1 DFQATT and CDR2 SNEGSKA come from the germline V gene (reference sequence). V lost 3 bases and J 4 bases, leaving 7 bases between the germline ends. The CDR3 nucleotides read TGCAGTGCTAGCGAAGGGTACGAGCAGTACTTC. Translating it yields CSASEGYEQYF.

The chain couples TRBV28 to TRBJ1-1; D unresolved. The germline V gene encodes CDR1 MDHEN and CDR2 SYDVKM. The V end was cut by 10 bases, the J end by 10 bases, with 19 bases between. There are 12 residues in the CDR3. CDR3: CATKPPGLGAFF. The CDR3 DNA sequence: TGTGCCACCAAGCCCCCAGGCCTGGGAGCTTTCTTT.

The chain has TRBV5-6 and TRBJ2-3; TRBD2 matches 7 bases. The CDR3 is 16 amino acids. Germline V gives CDR1 SGHDT, CDR2 YYEEEE. V trimming: 2 bases; J trimming: 1 base; junction bases outside the gene matches: 7. This CDR3 is CASSFGGEMGTDTQYF. The CDR3 DNA is TGTGCCAGCAGCTTTGGGGGGGAGATGGGCACAGATACGCAGTATTTT. The variable domain in full, completed from reference TRBV5-6 and TRBJ2-3, reads DAGVTQSPTHLIKTRGQQVTLRCSPKSGHDTVSWYQQALGQGPQFIFQYYEEEERQRGNFPDRFSGHQFPNYSSELNVNALLLGDSALYLCASSFGGEMGTDTQYFGPGTRLTVL.

This clone has just a few counts. V gene TRBV19 combines with J gene TRBJ1-5; 7 bases align to TRBD1. The V and J ends lost 10 bases and 2 bases, in that order; junction bases with no gene match: 5. CDR1 LNHDA and CDR2 SQIVND come from the germline V gene (reference sequence). This CDR3 has 13 residues. CDR3 bases: TGTGCCACGCACAGGGGCGGCAATCAGCCCCAGCATTTT. Translated, it gives CATHRGGNQPQHF.